The rows below give T cell receptor beta chains drawn from one sample of a study of control samples from healthy donors and cancer patients. The protocol was immunoSEQ multiplex PCR, while the TCRdb copy is restricted to in-frame clones and leaves out a portion. Altogether around 170,000 clones are present, 88% being singletons, with the ten largest covering approximately 4.9%. Sequencing was carried out using blood. Receptors originate from a woman in her 30s in good health. Both conserved end residues are trimmed from each CDR3. D genes are given only for firm matches. Size values are once, few and many counts, or a class for expanded clones, and some rows have none.

v_call: TRBV29-1; clone_size: .; j_call: TRBJ1-1; cdr3_length: 8; d_call: .; cdr3_aa: SVAGTEAF
v_call: TRBV27; clone_size: .; j_call: TRBJ1-6; cdr3_length: 12; d_call: .; cdr3_aa: ASSFWTDNSPLH
v_call: TRBV27; clone_size: .; j_call: TRBJ2-1; cdr3_length: 11; d_call: .; cdr3_aa: ASSPSVYNEQF
v_call: TRBV6-5; clone_size: few; j_call: TRBJ1-4; cdr3_length: 12; d_call: TRBD1; cdr3_aa: ASRPGGAGEKLF
v_call: TRBV3-1/TRBV3-2; clone_size: .; j_call: TRBJ2-2; cdr3_length: 14; d_call: TRBD1; cdr3_aa: ASSHGTATNTGELF
v_call: TRBV18; clone_size: .; j_call: TRBJ1-1; cdr3_length: 11; d_call: .; cdr3_aa: ASIPPLRAEAF
v_call: TRBV7-9; clone_size: .; j_call: TRBJ2-6; cdr3_length: 13; d_call: .; cdr3_aa: ASSPPEFGANVLT
v_call: TRBV5-4; clone_size: .; j_call: TRBJ1-2; cdr3_length: 13; d_call: TRBD1; cdr3_aa: ASSSEGQGDYGYT
v_call: TRBV9; clone_size: .; j_call: TRBJ2-3; cdr3_length: 15; d_call: TRBD2; cdr3_aa: ASSETLAGDASHTQY
v_call: TRBV5-1; clone_size: .; j_call: TRBJ1-1; cdr3_length: 12; d_call: TRBD1; cdr3_aa: ASSIDRANTEAF
v_call: TRBV10-2; clone_size: .; j_call: TRBJ2-1; cdr3_length: 12; d_call: .; cdr3_aa: ASSEWAQALEQF
v_call: TRBV10-2; clone_size: once; j_call: TRBJ1-2; cdr3_length: 13; d_call: TRBD1; cdr3_aa: ASSVGQGMNYGYT